This T cell receptor beta chain was documented in a study of beta chain features in type 1 diabetes. Study-level results: Insertions at VDJ junctions were less frequent in type 1 diabetes patients. These patients also deleted more nucleotides at the same junctions.

This clone was seen a few times. The target antigen is unknown. This CDR3 comprises 15 residues. V was pared by 5 bases and J by 2 bases, with 8 bases of the junction left unmatched. Germline values: CDR1 SGHAT, CDR2 FQNNGV. Reverse transcription of all isolated RNA meant that expressed TCRB transcripts were sequenced. Naive, central memory and regulatory T cell samples produced a mean of roughly 3.9 million reads. Profiling relied on immunoSEQ multiplex PCR, and the TCRdb table lists in-frame clones only, not all of them. Among about 620,000 clones listed, less than 20% were seen once. This clonotype was sampled from a man between 18 and 35 years old in good health. J is TRBJ1-2 and V is TRBV11-2; 7 bases agree with TRBD1. The sequencing input was naive CD4+ T cells from blood. This chain's CDR3 is CASSKVSQGNYGYTF. CDR3 coding DNA: TGTGCCAGCAGCAAGGTCTCACAGGGGAACTATGGCTACACCTTC.